This entry is about one TCR beta chain. The sample holds other DNA sequences that translate to the same CDR3. This record belongs to a study of blood T cell repertoires in COVID-19. Overall study context: The samples span acute and convalescent COVID-19 from the United States, Italy and Spain. The analysed material was cDNA or gDNA that came from T cells, B-cell-depleted T cells, or PBMCs.

Original analysis: Estimates of nucleated cell counts were drawn from the amplification of reference gene primers. Data came from immunoSEQ multiplex PCR; TCRdb stores just in-frame clones and leaves some out. Clonal size and the V and J genes are those of that table, whereas D and trimming came from the DNA. The table includes 250,000 to 350,000 clones, more than 80% detected once. Seattle's enrolled individuals joined amid active infection and were then monitored longitudinally. The CDR3 runs to 14 residues. From germline, CDR1 is LGHNT and CDR2 FRNRAP. With V trimmed by 5 bases and J by 1 base, 4 bases remained unmatched.

The specimen was peripheral blood. This chain links TRBV12-5 with TRBJ2-5; 7 bases are a match to TRBD1. The source of this sequence is a woman in her fifties or sixties with COVID-19, enrolled during active disease. The CDR3 loop reads CASGPGQPQETQYF. CDR3 sequence (DNA): TGTGCTAGTGGTCCGGGACAGCCCCAAGAGACCCAGTACTTC.